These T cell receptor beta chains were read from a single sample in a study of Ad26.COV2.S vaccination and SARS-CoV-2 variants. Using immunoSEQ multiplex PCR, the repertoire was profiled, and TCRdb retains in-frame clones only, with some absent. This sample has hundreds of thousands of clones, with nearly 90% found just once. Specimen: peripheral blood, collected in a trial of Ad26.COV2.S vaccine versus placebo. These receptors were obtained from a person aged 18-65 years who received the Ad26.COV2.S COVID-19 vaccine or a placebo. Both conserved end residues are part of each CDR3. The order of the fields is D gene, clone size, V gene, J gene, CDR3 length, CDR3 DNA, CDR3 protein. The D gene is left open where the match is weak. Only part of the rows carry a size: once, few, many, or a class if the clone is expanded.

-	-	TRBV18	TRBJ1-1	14	TGTGCCAGCTCCCCCCTTGGGGTGAGGACTGAAGCTTTCTTT	CASSPLGVRTEAFF
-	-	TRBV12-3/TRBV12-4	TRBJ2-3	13	TGTGCCAGCAGACCCTGGACCACCAATACGCAGTATTTT	CASRPWTTNTQYF
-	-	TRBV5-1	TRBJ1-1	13	TGCGCCAGCAGCCACATGCAGAACGCTGAAGCTTTCTTT	CASSHMQNAEAFF
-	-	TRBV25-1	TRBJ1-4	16	TGTGCCAGCAGTGAAGTAGGAGCTACGACTAATGAAAAACTGTTTTTT	CASSEVGATTNEKLFF
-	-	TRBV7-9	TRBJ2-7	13	TGTGCCAGCAGGGGCCGTAGCTCCTACGAGCAGTACTTC	CASRGRSSYEQYF
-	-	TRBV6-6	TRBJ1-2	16	TGTGCCAGCAGTTACGGCTCCCCCTACCTCAACTATGGCTACACCTTC	CASSYGSPYLNYGYTF
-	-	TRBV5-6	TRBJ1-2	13	TGTGCCAGCAGCTTGGCCTCCACCTATGGCTACACCTTC	CASSLASTYGYTF
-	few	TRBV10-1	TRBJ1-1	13	TGCGCCAGCAGGGGACTACTGAACACTGAAGCTTTCTTT	CASRGLLNTEAFF
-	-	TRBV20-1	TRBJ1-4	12	TGCAGTGCTAGTGGACAAGATGAAAAACTGTTTTTT	CSASGQDEKLFF
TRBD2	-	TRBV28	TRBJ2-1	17	TGTGCCAGCAGTCCCCCCCCCTTTAGCGGGGGGCGTAATGAGCAGTTCTTC	CASSPPPFSGGRNEQFF
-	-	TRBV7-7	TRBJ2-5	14	TGTGCTAGCAGCCCGGGTGGTGCGGGAGAGACCCAGTACTTC	CASSPGGAGETQYF
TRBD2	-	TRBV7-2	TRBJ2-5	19	TGTGCCAGCAGCTTAGCCCCGGGACTAGCGGGAGGCGAACAAGAGACCCAGTACTTC	CASSLAPGLAGGEQETQYF
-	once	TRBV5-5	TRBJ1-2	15	TGTGCCAGCAGCCCACGTCCGGGCGGGTCCTATGGCTACACCTTC	CASSPRPGGSYGYTF
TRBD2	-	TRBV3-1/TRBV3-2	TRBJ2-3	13	TGTGCCAGCAGCGTCGCGGGAGGGAATACGCAGTATTTT	CASSVAGGNTQYF
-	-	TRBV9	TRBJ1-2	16	TGTGCCAGCAGCGATGACAGAAACCAAAATAACTATGGCTACACCTTC	CASSDDRNQNNYGYTF
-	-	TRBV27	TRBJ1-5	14	TGTGCCAGCAGTTTAGCAGGGAGCAATCAGCCCCAGCATTTT	CASSLAGSNQPQHF
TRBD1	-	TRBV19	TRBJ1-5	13	TGTGCCAGCTCGGGACAGTTCAATCAGCCCCAGCATTTT	CASSGQFNQPQHF
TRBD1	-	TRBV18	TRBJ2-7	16	TGTGCCAGCTCACCGACAGGGGCATTGAGCTCCTACGAGCAGTACTTC	CASSPTGALSSYEQYF